These T cell receptor beta chains were read from a single sample in a study of cytomegalovirus exposure and HLA in healthy donors. Assay: immunoSEQ multiplex PCR; the TCRdb copy retains only in-frame clones and omits some. The sample lists 100,000 to 150,000 clones, around 95% occurring once. What was sequenced was PBMCs. The receptors originated from a man aged 18 to 30 in good health and CMV-seronegative. CDR3s include the opening cysteine and the closing phenylalanine or tryptophan. Fields, in order: V gene, clone size, J gene, D gene, CDR3 protein, CDR3 DNA. A D gene is named only where the DNA matches it firmly. For some rows the clone size is stated as once, few or many, or as a class when expanded; others skip it.

>TRBV18|.|TRBJ2-2|TRBD1
CASSPGQGLANTGELFF
TGTGCCAGCTCACCTGGACAGGGCTTAGCGAACACCGGGGAGCTGTTTTTT
>TRBV29-1|.|TRBJ2-7|TRBD2
CSVEGTSGSYEQYF
TGCAGCGTTGAGGGGACTAGCGGATCCTACGAGCAGTACTTC
>TRBV28|.|TRBJ2-7|.
CASRIGEGYEQYF
TGTGCCAGCAGAATAGGGGAAGGCTACGAGCAGTACTTC
>TRBV14|.|TRBJ2-7|.
CASSQDNSYEQYF
TGTGCCAGCAGCCAGGACAATTCCTACGAGCAGTACTTC
>TRBV5-1|.|TRBJ2-5|TRBD2
CASSLVQGLAGGFQETQYF
TGCGCCAGCAGCTTGGTACAGGGACTAGCGGGAGGTTTCCAAGAGACCCAGTACTTC
>TRBV5-1|.|TRBJ2-7|.
CASRRQDFFEQYF
TGCGCCAGCAGGCGACAGGACTTCTTCGAGCAGTACTTC
>TRBV7-8|.|TRBJ2-2|.
CASSQEWGGPGELFF
TGTGCCAGCAGCCAGGAATGGGGGGGCCCCGGGGAGCTGTTTTTT
>TRBV10-3|.|TRBJ1-2|TRBD1
CAISEFSGGHQMYGYTF
TGTGCCATCAGTGAGTTTTCAGGGGGCCATCAGATGTATGGCTACACCTTC
>TRBV6-5|.|TRBJ2-2|.
CASSYSIGANTGELFF
TGTGCCAGCAGTTACTCGATAGGGGCGAACACCGGGGAGCTGTTTTTT
>TRBV6-6|.|TRBJ1-5|TRBD1
CASSYLGTENQPQHF
TGTGCCAGCAGTTACTTGGGGACAGAGAATCAGCCCCAGCATTTT
>TRBV11-1|.|TRBJ2-2|.
CASSLALTTFRGYTGELFF
TGTGCCAGCAGCTTAGCGCTTACCACTTTTAGGGGCTACACCGGGGAGCTGTTTTTT
>TRBV11-2|once|TRBJ1-1|.
CASSPRGRTEAFF
TGTGCCAGCAGCCCCCGGGGGAGGACTGAAGCTTTCTTT
>TRBV6-1|once|TRBJ1-5|.
CASSASTGLGNQPQHF
TGTGCCAGCAGTGCGTCTACAGGGTTAGGGAATCAGCCCCAGCATTTT
>TRBV5-1|.|TRBJ2-3|TRBD2
CASSFRTSGRYTQYF
TGCGCCAGCAGCTTCCGGACTAGCGGGCGTTATACGCAGTATTTT
>TRBV5-4|.|TRBJ2-7|TRBD2
CASSLGTSGLYEQYF
TGTGCCAGCAGCTTGGGGACTAGCGGACTATACGAGCAGTACTTC
>TRBV28|once|TRBJ2-7|.
CASKGYSSYEQYF
TGTGCCAGTAAGGGGTACAGCTCCTACGAGCAGTACTTC
>TRBV5-1|.|TRBJ2-7|TRBD1
CASSLAHRGLPYEQYF
TGCGCCAGCAGCTTGGCCCACAGGGGGCTGCCCTACGAGCAGTACTTC
>TRBV9|.|TRBJ2-3|TRBD2
CASSVTSGTDTQYF
TGTGCCAGCAGCGTAACTAGCGGCACAGATACGCAGTATTTT
>TRBV19|.|TRBJ2-7|.
CASSISDRDYEQYF
TGTGCCAGTAGTATTTCGGACAGAGACTACGAGCAGTACTTC
>TRBV18|.|TRBJ1-1|TRBD1
CASSPPSQGARTEAFF
TGTGCCAGCTCACCACCGTCCCAGGGGGCGCGAACTGAAGCTTTCTTT
>TRBV9|.|TRBJ2-1|.
CASSSQRVGYNEQFF
TGTGCCAGCAGCTCCCAGAGGGTGGGGTACAATGAGCAGTTCTTC
>TRBV30|.|TRBJ2-3|TRBD2
CAWGLAGVGADTQYF
TGTGCCTGGGGACTAGCGGGAGTGGGAGCAGATACGCAGTATTTT
>TRBV19|.|TRBJ2-3|.
CASRTTGHTDTQYF
TGTGCCAGTAGGACGACAGGACACACAGATACGCAGTATTTT
>TRBV9|.|TRBJ2-3|TRBD2
CASGQREYVTQYF
TGTGCCAGCGGCCAGCGGGAGTATGTTACGCAGTATTTT
>TRBV5-4|.|TRBJ1-2|TRBD1
CASSGGQSSYNYGYTF
TGTGCCAGCAGCGGGGGACAGTCCTCCTATAACTATGGCTACACCTTC
>TRBV29-1|.|TRBJ2-5|.
CSVQRPHQETQYF
TGCAGCGTTCAGCGGCCCCACCAAGAGACCCAGTACTTC
>TRBV11-2|.|TRBJ2-4|.
CASSLAEPYGSIQYF
TGTGCCAGCAGCTTAGCGGAGCCCTATGGGAGCATTCAGTACTTC
>TRBV5-4|.|TRBJ1-1|.
CASSFRGNTEAFF
TGTGCCAGCAGCTTCAGGGGGAACACTGAAGCTTTCTTT
>TRBV28|.|TRBJ2-1|TRBD1
CASSRMDRGKFF
TGTGCCAGCAGCCGCATGGACAGGGGGAAGTTCTTC
>TRBV28|.|TRBJ2-3|TRBD1
CASSLWIEGTGEVDTQYF
TGTGCCAGCAGTTTATGGATTGAGGGGACAGGGGAGGTAGATACGCAGTATTTT
>TRBV28|.|TRBJ2-2|.
CASSLPPRFVEGTGELFF
TGTGCCAGCAGTTTGCCGCCTCGTTTCGTGGAGGGGACCGGGGAGCTGTTTTTT
>TRBV28|.|TRBJ1-1|.
CASGRTEAFF
TGTGCCAGCGGGCGCACTGAAGCTTTCTTT
>TRBV15|once|TRBJ1-5|.
CATSRDQRTPQHF
TGTGCCACCAGCAGAGATCAGCGTACACCCCAGCATTTT